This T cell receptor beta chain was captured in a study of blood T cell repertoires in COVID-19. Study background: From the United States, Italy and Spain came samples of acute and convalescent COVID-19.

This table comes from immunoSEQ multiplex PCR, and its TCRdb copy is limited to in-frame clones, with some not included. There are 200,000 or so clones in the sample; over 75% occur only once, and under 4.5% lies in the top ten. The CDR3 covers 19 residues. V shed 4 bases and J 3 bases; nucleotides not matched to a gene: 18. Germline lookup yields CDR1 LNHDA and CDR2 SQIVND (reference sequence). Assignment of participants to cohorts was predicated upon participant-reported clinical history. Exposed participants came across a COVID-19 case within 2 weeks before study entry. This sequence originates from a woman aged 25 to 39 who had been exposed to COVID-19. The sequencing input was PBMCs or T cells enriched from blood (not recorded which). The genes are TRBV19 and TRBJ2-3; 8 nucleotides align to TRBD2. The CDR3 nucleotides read TGTGCCAGTAGTAGGGTTTCAGCGGGAGACTGGTGGTTTACAGATACGCAGTATTTT. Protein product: CASSRVSAGDWWFTDTQYF.